This T cell receptor (beta chain) was found in a study of shared clonotypes between healthy human individuals. This clone has only a few counts. Sequencing was performed with immunoSEQ multiplex PCR; in TCRdb, only in-frame clones are kept and a portion is missing. The table records approximately 640,000 clones, about two thirds of them present only once. This sequence was found in a young woman in good health. Specimen: memory CD4+ T cells sorted from blood. Indicated subset: CD45RA-negative fraction.

CDR3 in amino acids: CASSFGQGAADNYGYTF. CDR3 sequence (DNA): TGTGCCAGCAGTTTCGGACAGGGGGCGGCGGATAACTATGGCTACACCTTC. The chain employs TRBV28 and TRBJ1-2; TRBD1 aligns across 11 bases. Germline V gives CDR1 MDHEN, CDR2 SYDVKM. V lost 3 bases, J lost 1 base, and 7 bases stayed unmatched. The CDR3 length is 17 residues.